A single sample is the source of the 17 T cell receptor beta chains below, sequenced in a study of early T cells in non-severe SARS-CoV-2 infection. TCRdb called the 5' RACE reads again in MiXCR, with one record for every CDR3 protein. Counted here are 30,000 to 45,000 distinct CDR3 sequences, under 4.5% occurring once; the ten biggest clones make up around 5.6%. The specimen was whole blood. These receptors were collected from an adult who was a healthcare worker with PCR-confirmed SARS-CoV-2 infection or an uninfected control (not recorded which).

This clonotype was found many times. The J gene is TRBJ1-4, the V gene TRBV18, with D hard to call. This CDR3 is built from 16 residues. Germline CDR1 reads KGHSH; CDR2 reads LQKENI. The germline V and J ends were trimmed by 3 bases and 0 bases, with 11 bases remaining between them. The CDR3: CASSPLERPTNEKLFF. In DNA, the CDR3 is TGTGCCAGCTCACCTCTTGAGAGACCAACTAATGAAAAACTGTTTTTT. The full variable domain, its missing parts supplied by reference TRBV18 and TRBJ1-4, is NAGVMQNPRHLVRRRGQEARLRCSPMKGHSHVYWYRQLPEEGLKFMVYLQKENIIDESGMPKERFSAEFPKEGPSILRIQQVVRGDSAAYFCASSPLERPTNEKLFFGSGTQLSVL.

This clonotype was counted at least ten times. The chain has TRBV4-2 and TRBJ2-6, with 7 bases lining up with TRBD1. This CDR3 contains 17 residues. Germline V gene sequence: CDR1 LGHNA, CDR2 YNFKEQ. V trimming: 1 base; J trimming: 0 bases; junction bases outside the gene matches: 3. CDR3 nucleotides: TGTGCCAGCAGCCAAGGAGGGGGCGGCTCTGGGGCCAACGTCCTGACTTTC. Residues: CASSQGGGGSGANVLTF.

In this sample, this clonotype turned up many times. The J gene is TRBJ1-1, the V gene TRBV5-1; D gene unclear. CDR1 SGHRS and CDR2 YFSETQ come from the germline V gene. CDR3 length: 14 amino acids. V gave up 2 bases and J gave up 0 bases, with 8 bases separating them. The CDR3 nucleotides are TGCGCCAGCAGCTTTGGGAGAGTGAACACTGAAGCTTTCTTT. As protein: CASSFGRVNTEAFF. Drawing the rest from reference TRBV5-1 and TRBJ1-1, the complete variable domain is KAGVTQTPRYLIKTRGQQVTLSCSPISGHRSVSWYQQTPGQGLQFLFEYFSETQRNKGNFPGRFSGRQFSNSRSEMNVSTLELGDSALYLCASSFGRVNTEAFFGQGTRLTVV.

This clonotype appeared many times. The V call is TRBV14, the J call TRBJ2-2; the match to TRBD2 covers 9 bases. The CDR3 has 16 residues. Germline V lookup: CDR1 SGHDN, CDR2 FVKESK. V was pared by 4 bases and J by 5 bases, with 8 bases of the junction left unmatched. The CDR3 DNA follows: TGTGCCAGCAGCCCCCTGGGGCTAGCGGGAACCGGGGAGCTGTTTTTT. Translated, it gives CASSPLGLAGTGELFF.

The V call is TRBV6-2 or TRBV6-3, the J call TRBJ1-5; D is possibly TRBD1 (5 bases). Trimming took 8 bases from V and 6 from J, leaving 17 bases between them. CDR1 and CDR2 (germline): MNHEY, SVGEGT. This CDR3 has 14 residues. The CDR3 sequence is CASRDGGSIQPQHF. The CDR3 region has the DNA TGTGCCAGCCGGGACGGCGGGTCTATTCAGCCCCAGCATTTT.

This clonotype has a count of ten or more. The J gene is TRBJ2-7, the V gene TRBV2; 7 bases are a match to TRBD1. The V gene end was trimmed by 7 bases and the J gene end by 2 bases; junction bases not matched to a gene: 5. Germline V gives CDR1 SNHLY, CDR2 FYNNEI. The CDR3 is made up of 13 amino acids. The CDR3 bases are TGTGCCAGCAAACGGGACAGAACCTACGAGCAGTACTTC. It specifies CASKRDRTYEQYF.

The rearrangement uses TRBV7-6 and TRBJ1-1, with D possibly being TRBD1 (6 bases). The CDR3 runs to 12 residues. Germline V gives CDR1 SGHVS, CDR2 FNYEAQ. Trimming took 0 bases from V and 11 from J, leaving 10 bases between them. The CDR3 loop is CASSLARGEAFF. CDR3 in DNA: TGTGCCAGCAGCTTAGCCAGGGGCGAGGCTTTCTTT.

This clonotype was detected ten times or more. The CDR3 DNA follows: TGTGCCAGCAACTCTCCGTGGGCTAATCTGTACACCGGGGAGCTGTTTTTT. Amino acid sequence: CASNSPWANLYTGELFF. The gene calls are TRBV11-3 and TRBJ2-2; D gene uncertain. The CDR3 sequence is 17 residues long. Germline lookup yields CDR1 SGHNT and CDR2 YENEEA. V was clipped by 7 bases and J by 3 bases, with 21 bases between them.

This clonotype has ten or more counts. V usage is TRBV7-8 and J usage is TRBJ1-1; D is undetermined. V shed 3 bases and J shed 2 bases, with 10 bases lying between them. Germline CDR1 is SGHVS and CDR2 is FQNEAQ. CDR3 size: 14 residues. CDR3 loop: CASSFGELNTEAFF. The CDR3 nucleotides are TGTGCCAGCAGCTTCGGGGAGCTAAACACTGAAGCTTTCTTT.

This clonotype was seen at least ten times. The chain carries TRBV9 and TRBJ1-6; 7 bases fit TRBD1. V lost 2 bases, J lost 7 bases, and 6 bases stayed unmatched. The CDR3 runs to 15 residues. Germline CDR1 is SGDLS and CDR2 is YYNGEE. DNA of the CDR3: TGTGCCAGCAGCGTTTTGGGACAGCAAAATTCACCCCTCCACTTT. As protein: CASSVLGQQNSPLHF.

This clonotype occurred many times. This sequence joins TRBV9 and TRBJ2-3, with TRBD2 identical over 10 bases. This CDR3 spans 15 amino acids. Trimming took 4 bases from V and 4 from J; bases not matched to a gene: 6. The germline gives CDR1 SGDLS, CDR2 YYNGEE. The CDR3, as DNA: TGTGCCAGCAGCATGAGCGGGGGGGCCTCAGATACGCAGTATTTT. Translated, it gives CASSMSGGASDTQYF.

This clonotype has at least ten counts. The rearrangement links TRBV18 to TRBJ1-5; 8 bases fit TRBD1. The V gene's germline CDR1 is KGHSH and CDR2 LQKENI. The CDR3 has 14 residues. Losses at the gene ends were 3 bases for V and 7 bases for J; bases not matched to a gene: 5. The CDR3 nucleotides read TGTGCCAGCTCACCCCGGACAGGGAACCAGCCCCAGCATTTT. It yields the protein CASSPRTGNQPQHF.

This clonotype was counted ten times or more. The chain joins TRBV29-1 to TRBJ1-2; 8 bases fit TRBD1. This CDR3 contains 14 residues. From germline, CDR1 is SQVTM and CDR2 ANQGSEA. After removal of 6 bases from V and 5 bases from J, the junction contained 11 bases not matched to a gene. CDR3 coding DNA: TGCAGCGTAGAGAGGCCAGGGGGCGGATATGGCTACACCTTC. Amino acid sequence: CSVERPGGGYGYTF. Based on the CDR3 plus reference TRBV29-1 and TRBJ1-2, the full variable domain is SAVISQKPSRDICQRGTSLTIQCQVDSQVTMMFWYRQQPGQSLTLIATANQGSEATYESGFVIDKFPISRPNLTFSTLTVSNMSPEDSSIYLCSVERPGGGYGYTFGSGTRLTVV.

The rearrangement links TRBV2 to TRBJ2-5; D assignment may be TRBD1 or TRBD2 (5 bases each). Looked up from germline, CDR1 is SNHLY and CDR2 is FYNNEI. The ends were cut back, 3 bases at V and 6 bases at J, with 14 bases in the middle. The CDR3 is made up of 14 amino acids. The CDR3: CASSDLLSGQTQYF. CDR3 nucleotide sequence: TGTGCCAGCAGTGATCTTTTATCGGGACAGACCCAGTACTTC.

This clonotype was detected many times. This CDR3 reads CASSQDGGRLLYGYTF. DNA for the CDR3: TGTGCCAGCAGCCAAGATGGGGGGAGGCTACTCTATGGCTACACCTTC. This rearrangement joins TRBV3-1 to TRBJ1-2, with a weak D call TRBD1 (5 bases). The CDR3 has 16 residues. Between the trimmed V and J ends, which lost 0 bases and 4 bases, there was a span of 15 bases. Germline CDR1 reads LGHDT; CDR2 reads YNNKEL (reference sequence). The whole variable domain, remainder taken from reference TRBV3-1 and TRBJ1-2, is DTAVSQTPKYLVTQMGNDKSIKCEQNLGHDTMYWYKQDSKKFLKIMFSYNNKELIINETVPNRFSPKSPDKAHLNLHINSLELGDSAVYFCASSQDGGRLLYGYTFGSGTRLTVV.

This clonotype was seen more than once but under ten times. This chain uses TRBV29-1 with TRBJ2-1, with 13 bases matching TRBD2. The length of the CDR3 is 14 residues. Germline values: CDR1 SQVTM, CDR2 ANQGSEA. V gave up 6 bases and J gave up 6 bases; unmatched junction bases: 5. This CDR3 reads CSVGGLAGLNEQFF. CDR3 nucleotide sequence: TGCAGCGTGGGGGGACTAGCGGGACTCAATGAGCAGTTCTTC.

CDR3: CASSQDPSNYGYTF. CDR3 bases: TGTGCCAGCAGTCAAGATCCTTCTAACTATGGCTACACCTTC. This chain joins TRBV9 and TRBJ1-2; D unclear. This CDR3 contains 14 residues. Trimming removed 5 bases at V and 0 bases at J, with 11 bases between. CDR1 and CDR2 from the germline V gene are SGDLS and YYNGEE.